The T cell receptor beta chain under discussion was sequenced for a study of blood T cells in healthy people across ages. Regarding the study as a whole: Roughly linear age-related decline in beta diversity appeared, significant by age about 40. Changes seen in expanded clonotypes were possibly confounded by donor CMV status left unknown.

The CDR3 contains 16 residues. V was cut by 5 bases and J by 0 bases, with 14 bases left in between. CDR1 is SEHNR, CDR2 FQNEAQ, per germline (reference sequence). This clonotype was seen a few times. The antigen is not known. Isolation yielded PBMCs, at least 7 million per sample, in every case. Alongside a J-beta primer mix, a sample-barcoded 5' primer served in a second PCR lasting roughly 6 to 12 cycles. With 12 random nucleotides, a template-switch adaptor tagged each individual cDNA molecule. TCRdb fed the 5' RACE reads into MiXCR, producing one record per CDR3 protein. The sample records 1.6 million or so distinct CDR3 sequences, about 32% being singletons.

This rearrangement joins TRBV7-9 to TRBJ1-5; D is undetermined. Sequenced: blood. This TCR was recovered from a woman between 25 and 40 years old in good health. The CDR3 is CASSPPRGNSNQPQHF. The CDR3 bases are TGTGCCAGCAGCCCCCCCCGGGGAAATAGCAATCAGCCCCAGCATTTT. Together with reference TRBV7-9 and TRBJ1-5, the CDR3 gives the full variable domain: DTGVSQNPRHKITKRGQNVTFRCDPISEHNRLYWYRQTLGQGPEFLTYFQNEAQLEKSRLLSDRFSAERPKGSFSTLEIQRTEQGDSAMYLCASSPPRGNSNQPQHFGDGTRLSIL.